These 9 T cell receptor beta chains came from one sample sequenced in a study of T cells in Graves' hyperthyroidism and ophthalmopathy. It was RNA transcripts that yielded the amplified TCR beta CDR3 regions. First-round RT-PCR of the TCR CDR3 relied on the HTBI primer set. TCRdb used MiXCR to reprocess the multiplex PCR reads, holding one entry per CDR3 protein. In the table there are about 37,000 distinct CDR3 sequences, around 50% of which are singletons. Specimen: blood. The receptors shown here come from a middle-aged man with Graves' ophthalmopathy.

By proportion, this clonotype is medium-sized. V is TRBV20-1 and J is TRBJ2-5; the D is unclear. The length of the CDR3 is 11 residues. From germline, CDR1 is DFQATT and CDR2 SNEGSKA (reference sequence). Trimming stripped 6 bases from V and 3 bases from J, with 8 bases between. The chain's CDR3 is CSAPDEETQYF. CDR3 sequence (DNA): TGCAGTGCGCCGGATGAAGAGACCCAGTACTTC.

The chain employs TRBV10-2 and TRBJ1-5; D unresolved. CDR1 is WSHSY, CDR2 SAAADI, per germline. The CDR3 totals 12 residues. V was cut by 9 bases and J by 5 bases, with 11 bases left in between. CDR3 sequence reads: CARMKDHQPQHF. Written as DNA, the CDR3 is TGCGCCAGAATGAAGGATCATCAGCCCCAGCATTTT.

The chain links TRBV5-5 to TRBJ1-6; 7 bases map to TRBD1. The CDR3 sequence is 15 residues long. Germline V gene sequence: CDR1 SGHKS, CDR2 YYEKEE (reference sequence). The V and J ends lost 4 bases and 3 bases, in that order; junction bases with no gene match: 4. The chain's CDR3 is CASSPWDSYNSPLHF. CDR3 nucleotides: TGTGCCAGCAGCCCTTGGGACAGCTATAATTCACCCCTCCACTTT.

This clonotype was found many times. V and J are TRBV5-8 and TRBJ1-4; weak D call: TRBD1 (5 bases). The V end was cut by 7 bases, the J end by 0 bases, with 10 bases between. CDR3 length: 14 residues. The germline V gene has CDR1 SGHTS and CDR2 YDEGEE. CDR3 sequence: CASRPGTTNEKLFF. The CDR3 region has the DNA TGTGCCAGCCGCCCAGGGACAACTAATGAAAAACTGTTTTTT.

This clonotype has at least ten counts. The chain couples TRBV29-1 to TRBJ2-5; 9 positions agree with TRBD1. Germline trimming cut 7 bases from V and 5 bases from J; bases unmatched to any gene: 11. This CDR3 comprises 14 residues. Germline assignment: CDR1 SQVTM and CDR2 ANQGSEA. The CDR3, as DNA: TGCAGCGCTCCACCGGGACAGGGTTCGGAGACCCAGTACTTC. Encoded protein: CSAPPGQGSETQYF.

V gene TRBV28 combines with J gene TRBJ2-3; possibly TRBD2 for D (6 bases). The CDR3 is 11 amino acids. Germline V CDR1 and CDR2: MDHEN, SYDVKM. V gave up 11 bases and J gave up 11 bases, with 17 bases separating them. Here the CDR3 reads CAGGYLNEQYF. In DNA form, the CDR3 reads TGTGCCGGGGGGTACCTCAATGAGCAGTATTTT.

As to this clonotype: Its ends do not fully match the called genes, so a read error is possible. This chain joins TRBV7-2 and TRBJ1-5; D is uncertain. The CDR3 is made up of 14 amino acids. The V gene's germline CDR1 is SGHTA and CDR2 FQGNSA. CDR3 protein: CACRPRRSNLPQHF. CDR3 bases: TGTGCCTGCCGCCCCCGGCGGAGCAATCTGCCCCAGCATTTT.

This clonotype was observed at least ten times. The CDR3 DNA reads as TGTGCCAGCAGCTCAGGGGCTGAGCAGTTCTTC. Its protein product is CASSSGAEQFF. The chain is built from TRBV6-5 and TRBJ2-1; D might be TRBD1 (6 bases). Trimming took off 6 bases at V and 9 bases at J, with 9 bases between the two ends. This CDR3 region has 11 residues. From germline, CDR1 is MNHEY and CDR2 SVGAGI.

V usage is TRBV20-1 and J usage is TRBJ2-5; the match to TRBD1 covers 8 bases. The V gene's germline CDR1 is DFQATT and CDR2 SNEGSKA (reference sequence). The CDR3 sequence is 15 residues long. Trimming cost V 1 base and J 9 bases; bases outside gene matches: 13. CDR3 nucleotide sequence: TGCAGTGCTAGAGCGACAGGGGCGTCTTCTCAGCCCCAGTACTTC. Protein: CSARATGASSQPQYF.